These 19 T cell receptor beta chains were sequenced from one sample in a study of T cells after yellow fever vaccination. Each CDR3 protein gets one entry after TCRdb re-called the 5' RACE reads with MiXCR. Of some 390,000 distinct CDR3 sequences in the sample, 6.2% were seen once. The material sequenced was PBMCs, taken 5 days after the yellow fever booster vaccination. These receptors were obtained from a man younger than 40 who received the YFV17D yellow fever vaccine.

This clonotype occurred many times. The rearrangement uses TRBV15 and TRBJ2-3; 7 bases are shared with TRBD2. CDR1 and CDR2 (germline): LNHNV, YYDKDF (reference sequence). This CDR3 spans 17 amino acids. J gave up 2 bases and V 0 bases, and 8 bases lay outside the gene matches. The CDR3 sequence: CATSRDRRDYLTDTQYF. The DNA of the CDR3 is TGTGCCACCAGCAGAGATCGGCGGGACTACCTCACAGATACGCAGTATTTT.

This clonotype was detected a few times. Sequence at one end of the junction differs from germline and may be a read error. The rearrangement links TRBV9 to TRBJ2-7, with 8 bases lining up with TRBD2. Per germline, CDR1 SGDLS and CDR2 YYNGEE. The CDR3 runs to 15 residues. CDR3 sequence: CASSVGAGVSHEQYF. Here the CDR3 DNA reads TGTGCCAGCAGCGTAGGAGCGGGAGTCTCCCACGAGCAGTACTTC.

The CDR3 spells CASSSLRWRGRINEQFF. CDR3 DNA sequence: TGTGCCAGCAGCTCCCTGAGGTGGAGGGGGCGTATCAATGAGCAGTTCTTC. The chain recombines TRBV5-6 with TRBJ2-1, with D maybe TRBD1 (7 bases). V gave up 3 bases and J gave up 6 bases, with 22 bases separating them. This CDR3 is built from 17 residues. Per germline, CDR1 SGHDT and CDR2 YYEEEE.

The table lists this clonotype with many counts. The genes are TRBV4-3 and TRBJ2-5; possible D gene TRBD1, 5 bases. V lost 2 bases, J lost 5 bases, and 12 bases lay in between. In germline, CDR1 is LGHNA, CDR2 YSLEER. This CDR3 is 14 amino acids long. CDR3 protein: CASSQYQGFETQYF. In nucleotides, the CDR3 is TGCGCCAGCAGCCAATACCAGGGTTTCGAGACCCAGTACTTC.

The sample holds many counts of this clonotype. The chain recombines TRBV20-1 with TRBJ2-5; maybe TRBD2 (5 bases). With 3 bases removed from V and 1 base from J, the gap between germline ends came to 9 bases. Germline loops: CDR1 DFQATT, CDR2 SNEGSKA (reference sequence). The CDR3 extends over 13 amino acids. The CDR3 spells CSASRRVQETQYF. The CDR3 DNA is TGCAGTGCTAGTAGGCGGGTCCAAGAGACCCAGTACTTC.

This clonotype was seen a handful of times. The J gene is TRBJ2-1, the V gene TRBV3-1, with a possible D match to TRBD2 (5 bases). In germline, CDR1 is LGHDT, CDR2 YNNKEL (reference sequence). The CDR3 extends over 12 amino acids. V gave up 2 bases and J gave up 12 bases, with 11 bases separating them. Here the CDR3 reads CASSQIGERQFF. Here the CDR3 DNA reads TGTGCCAGCAGCCAAATCGGGGAGAGGCAGTTCTTC.

There are many counts of this clonotype. This chain connects TRBV5-1 to TRBJ2-1; TRBD2 is a possible D gene (5 bases). Germline V CDR1 and CDR2: SGHRS, YFSETQ. The V end was cut by 0 bases, the J end by 0 bases, with 7 bases between. The CDR3 is 15 residues long. The chain's CDR3 is CASSLGEGSYNEQFF. The CDR3, as DNA: TGCGCCAGCAGCTTGGGAGAGGGCTCCTACAATGAGCAGTTCTTC.

This clonotype was recorded a few times. This chain connects TRBV19 to TRBJ1-5; D possibly corresponds to TRBD1 (5 bases). The germline V and J ends were trimmed by 3 bases and 2 bases, with 11 bases remaining between them. This CDR3 region has 15 residues. Germline V gene data show CDR1 as LNHDA and CDR2 as SQIVND (reference sequence). The CDR3 region has the DNA TGTGCCAGTAGTATGGGGGGATGGGGCAATCAGCCCCAGCATTTT. As protein: CASSMGGWGNQPQHF.

This clonotype showed up just a few times. The chain combines TRBV7-2 with TRBJ2-5; tentative D call: TRBD1 (5 bases). Trimming stripped 5 bases from V and 4 bases from J, with 20 bases between. Per germline, CDR1 SGHTA and CDR2 FQGNSA. The CDR3 is 16 residues long. This chain's CDR3 is CASSGRVRVPRETQYF. CDR3 DNA: TGTGCCAGCAGCGGCAGGGTTAGGGTTCCCAGAGAGACCCAGTACTTC. The full variable domain, completed using reference TRBV7-2 and TRBJ2-5, is GAGVSQSPSNKVTEKGKDVELRCDPISGHTALYWYRQSLGQGLEFLIYFQGNSAPDKSGLPSDRFSAERTGGSVSTLTIQRTQQEDSAVYLCASSGRVRVPRETQYFGPGTRLLVL.

This rearrangement joins TRBV20-1 to TRBJ2-2; no clear D. Trimming stripped 1 base from V and 5 bases from J, with 8 bases between. The CDR3 length is 13 residues. Looked up from germline, CDR1 is DFQATT and CDR2 is SNEGSKA (reference sequence). Here the CDR3 reads CSARATLTGELFF. CDR3 sequence (DNA): TGCAGTGCTAGAGCGACCCTAACCGGGGAGCTGTTTTTT.

The table lists this clonotype with many counts. The chain links TRBV28 to TRBJ2-7, with 7 positions matching TRBD1. The V and J ends lost 4 bases and 0 bases, in that order; junction bases with no gene match: 6. The CDR3 sequence is 15 residues long. Germline-derived CDR1 and CDR2 are MDHEN and SYDVKM. This CDR3 reads CASSSGQDSSYEQYF. The CDR3 DNA sequence: TGTGCCAGCAGTTCCGGACAGGACAGCTCCTACGAGCAGTACTTC.

The V gene is TRBV10-2, the J gene TRBJ1-2, with 7 nucleotides matching TRBD1. V shed 3 bases, J shed 7 bases, and the junction held 5 bases outside the gene matches. Germline loops: CDR1 WSHSY, CDR2 SAAADI. This CDR3 has 13 residues. The CDR3 sequence is CASSERQGFGYTF. For the CDR3, the DNA is TGCGCCAGCAGTGAACGACAGGGTTTTGGCTACACCTTC.

In its sample, this clonotype was seen a few times. This chain uses TRBV19 with TRBJ2-2, with TRBD2 matching 10 bases. The CDR3 runs 14 residues. Per germline, CDR1 LNHDA and CDR2 SQIVND (reference sequence). The ends lost 8 bases at V and 3 bases at J; junction bases unmatched: 3. CDR3 DNA: TGTGCCAGTGGGACTAGCGTACACACCGGGGAGCTGTTTTTT. Translating it yields CASGTSVHTGELFF.

The table lists this clonotype with many counts. This rearrangement joins TRBV7-2 to TRBJ2-7, with D tentatively TRBD2 (5 bases). The CDR3 length is 13 residues. V was pared by 4 bases and J by 6 bases, with 13 bases between. The germline CDR1 and CDR2 sequences are SGHTA and FQGNSA. CDR3 sequence reads: CASSSINSAEQYF. The CDR3 bases are TGTGCCAGCAGCTCTATTAATAGCGCCGAGCAGTACTTC.

The chain couples TRBV20-1 to TRBJ2-1; D is undetermined. The V end was cut by 3 bases, the J end by 9 bases, with 12 bases between. Germline values: CDR1 DFQATT, CDR2 SNEGSKA (reference sequence). The CDR3 extends over 12 amino acids. CDR3 sequence (DNA): TGCAGTGCTAGGACGATTAGTGTTGAGCAGTTCTTC. This sequence encodes CSARTISVEQFF.

This clonotype appeared once. This is likely a read error, given that the CDR3 carries no conserved phenylalanine or tryptophan at its end. The rearrangement joins TRBV12-3 or TRBV12-4 to TRBJ2-7, with 11 positions matching TRBD2. CDR3 size: 15 residues. With 3 bases clipped from V and 2 bases from J, the junction kept 3 bases outside the gene matches. CDR3: CASSLTSGAPYEQYI. CDR3 in DNA: TGTGCCAGCAGTTTGACTAGCGGGGCCCCCTACGAGCAGTACATC.

This clonotype was observed many times. The CDR3 sequence is CSAGEGPYEQYF. The CDR3 DNA reads as TGCAGTGCAGGGGAGGGCCCCTACGAGCAGTACTTC. The V call is TRBV20-1, the J call TRBJ2-7, with 7 nucleotides matching TRBD2. The CDR3 length is 12 residues. The V segment lost 6 bases and the J segment 2 bases; nucleotides outside the gene matches: 4. In germline, CDR1 is DFQATT, CDR2 SNEGSKA (reference sequence).

The chain employs TRBV20-1 and TRBJ2-2; 10 bases agree with TRBD1. This CDR3 is 14 amino acids long. V dropped 3 bases and J dropped 5; count of bases not matched to a gene: 3. CDR1 DFQATT and CDR2 SNEGSKA come from the germline V gene (reference sequence). The CDR3 coding sequence is TGCAGTGCTAGCTGGGACAGGGGAACCGGGGAGCTGTTTTTT. Translated: CSASWDRGTGELFF.

This clonotype was seen a few times. This chain links TRBV19 with TRBJ2-6; 8 bases map to TRBD2. Germline lookup yields CDR1 LNHDA and CDR2 SQIVND (reference sequence). The CDR3 consists of 19 residues. Trimming removed 3 bases from V and 0 bases from J; junction bases left unmatched: 10. CDR3 nucleotide sequence: TGTGCCAGTAGTATGAGGCCGCTAGCGGGCGTCTCTGGGGCCAACGTCCTGACTTTC. It encodes CASSMRPLAGVSGANVLTF.